This TCR beta chain comes out of a study of response to subunit inactivated influenza vaccine. Whole-study findings and limits: It was the authors' suggestion that each seasonal influenza vaccination recruits few new T cells.

The ends were cut back, 8 bases at V and 7 bases at J, with 15 bases in the middle. This CDR3 has 13 residues. Germline V gene data show CDR1 as MNHEY and CDR2 as SVGEGT. TCRdb re-derived calls from the RT-PCR reads in MiXCR, one entry per CDR3 protein. The sample holds hundreds of thousands of distinct CDR3 sequences, roughly 14% seen once. Of note for this clonotype: The antigen is not known.

The starting material was PBMCs from blood, obtained around 14 days before vaccination. This TCR came from a man aged 50 to 59 who received an inactivated influenza vaccine. The J gene is TRBJ2-1, the V gene TRBV6-2 or TRBV6-3, with no clear D. CDR3 DNA sequence: TGTGCCAGCGGCATTCGGGTTTTTAATGAGCAGTTCTTC. Amino acids: CASGIRVFNEQFF.